The TCR beta chain described here comes from a study of chemoradiotherapy in HPV16-positive cancers. Study context: Functional T-cell assays on two HPV16-positive patients' cells defined candidate HPV-specific clones and common TCR motifs.

Points on this clone: What it recognizes is unknown.

Whole-study results and caveats: Candidate HPV-specific clones and E7-related TCR motifs grew in tumor during treatment. HPV-specific T cells were functionally defined from only a couple of HPV16-positive patients.

Over chemoradiotherapy, repertoires were sampled more than once. Profiled with immunoSEQ multiplex PCR; TCRdb holds only in-frame clones, not every one. The data show 30,000 to 35,000 clones, approximately 90% seen once. Sequenced material: blood, taken from a patient who underwent chemoradiotherapy. This sequence originates from a human donor with HPV-associated anogenital cancer.

Here the CDR3 DNA reads TGTGCCAGCAGCTTGGAAGGGACGTATGACACTGAAGCTTTCTTT. The encoded protein is CASSLEGTYDTEAFF. The rearrangement uses TRBV5-5 and TRBJ1-1, with a weak D call TRBD1 (5 bases). There are 15 residues in the CDR3. The germline V and J ends were trimmed by 0 bases and 3 bases, with 12 bases remaining between them. Germline V gene lookup returns CDR1 SGHKS and CDR2 YYEKEE (reference sequence).